Described below is a single T cell receptor (beta chain) sequence and its context. Sequencing relied on a cDNA template that was reverse transcribed from extracted RNA. Measured with immunoSEQ multiplex PCR; TCRdb has only the in-frame clones, and not every one. The sample consists of around 200,000 clones, roughly three fifths of them appearing once. Germline trimming cut 11 bases from V and 7 bases from J; bases unmatched to any gene: 8. Germline assignment: CDR1 ENHRY and CDR2 SYGVKD. This CDR3 has 12 amino acids. Treatment described: oral pan-JAK inhibitor, 5-10 mg twice daily. This record belongs to a study of CD8+ T cells in alopecia areata.

The source of this sequence is a human donor with alopecia areata. The sequences come from CD8+ T cells sorted from blood, collected at week 24, from a patient treated with tofacitinib. This sequence joins TRBV10-3 and TRBJ2-1; 7 nucleotides line up with TRBD2. CDR3 region: CAATGTTNEQFF. Here the CDR3 DNA reads TGTGCCGCCACCGGGACTACAAATGAGCAGTTCTTC.